Listed below are T cell receptor beta chains from one sample, sequenced in a study of response to subunit inactivated influenza vaccine. TCRdb re-called the RT-PCR reads through MiXCR, storing one row per CDR3 protein. This sample has about 500,000 distinct CDR3 sequences, with approximately 15% found just once. The sequences come from CD4+ T cells sorted from PBMCs, collected around 25 months after vaccination. Receptors were obtained from a man aged 50 to 69 who received an inactivated influenza vaccine. Both conserved end residues are trimmed from each CDR3.

J gene | V gene | CDR3 protein
TRBJ1-2 | TRBV4-2 | ASSHGDSGPAAGGYT
TRBJ2-7 | TRBV25-1 | ASSDGQGWYEQY
TRBJ2-3 | TRBV5-4 | ASSPEGPGADTQY
TRBJ2-7 | TRBV6-4 | ASSDTPYLAGDVEQY
TRBJ2-3 | TRBV12-3/TRBV12-4 | ASSLAGGEDTQY
TRBJ1-5 | TRBV12-3/TRBV12-4 | ASSFLGHQPQH
TRBJ1-5 | TRBV27 | ASSPTRSSYSNQPQH
TRBJ2-5 | TRBV28 | ASGQVQETQY
TRBJ2-7 | TRBV5-6 | ASSSRTGFHEQY
TRBJ2-2 | TRBV4-2 | ASKSEGITTGELF
TRBJ2-3 | TRBV25-1 | ASSDFSGRSSTDTQY
TRBJ2-7 | TRBV12-3/TRBV12-4 | ASSLRSPSSYEQY
TRBJ2-7 | TRBV20-1 | SARKTSVAYEQY
TRBJ2-3 | TRBV20-1 | SAGGLAGPTDTQY
TRBJ2-1 | TRBV6-1 | ASRRTGAVIRSYNEQF
TRBJ1-6 | TRBV6-2/TRBV6-3 | ASSYLTSAGTGGVESPLH
TRBJ2-2 | TRBV28 | ASTKRLAGGTGELF
TRBJ2-7 | TRBV4-3 | ASSQDHPYEQY
TRBJ2-3 | TRBV30 | AWSVQEGSTQY
TRBJ2-7 | TRBV5-1 | ASSLAPDRGQEKY
TRBJ2-1 | TRBV7-3 | ASSLQLAGYNEQF
TRBJ1-2 | TRBV20-1 | SASATASYGYT
TRBJ2-1 | TRBV20-1 | SASSGTSGIYNEQF
TRBJ2-4 | TRBV4-1 | ASSQELAGGLNIQY
TRBJ2-5 | TRBV11-2 | ASSPQTAQY
TRBJ1-2 | TRBV3-1 | ASSKKLQGAFGGYT
TRBJ1-5 | TRBV11-2 | ASSLGPGGGQPQH
TRBJ2-7 | TRBV19 | ASSMIDGPYEQY
TRBJ1-1 | TRBV6-1 | ASRRGQGHTEAF
TRBJ1-1 | TRBV13 | ASSPWTGSNPKAEAF
TRBJ1-4 | TRBV6-1 | ASRRTGGNEKLF
TRBJ2-2 | TRBV14 | ASSQEISGSSGELF
TRBJ2-3 | TRBV4-3 | ASSQDSQVSTQY
TRBJ2-7 | TRBV6-5 | ASSSPGGGNEQY
TRBJ1-1 | TRBV12-3/TRBV12-4 | ASSLTGIEAF
TRBJ1-5 | TRBV5-1 | ASSLGTTGGDQPQH
TRBJ2-5 | TRBV14 | ASSRFSGIQETQY
TRBJ1-2 | TRBV4-1 | ASSQDVTESYGYT
TRBJ2-7 | TRBV20-1 | SARRRGGLSEQY
TRBJ1-2 | TRBV7-8 | ASSILRGSDYGYT
TRBJ1-4 | TRBV12-3/TRBV12-4 | ASSSTGGQGEKLF
TRBJ1-2 | TRBV7-8 | ASSLAPSYGYT
TRBJ2-3 | TRBV29-1 | SVGISGQGTDTQY
TRBJ2-5 | TRBV10-2 | ASSESQTGETQY